Shown below are 14 T cell receptor beta chains from a single sample sequenced in a study of OX40 agonist ivuxolimab in advanced cancers. Generated by immunoSEQ multiplex PCR, the TCRdb table keeps only in-frame clones and is missing some. The top ten hold roughly 1.6% of the sample, which has some 90,000 clones, about 90% seen once. Material: CD4+ or CD8+ T cells sorted from blood, obtained in a trial of the OX40 agonist ivuxolimab. Every receptor here comes from an adult with an advanced solid tumor such as melanoma, head and neck, liver or kidney cancer.

This clone was seen repeatedly, ten times or more. V usage is TRBV5-1 and J usage is TRBJ2-5, with a possible D match to TRBD1 (6 bases). The V end was cut by 2 bases, the J end by 5 bases, with 7 bases between. There are 12 residues in the CDR3. Germline-derived CDR1 and CDR2 are SGHRS and YFSETQ. CDR3 coding DNA: TGCGCCAGCAGCTTTCAGGGGGAGACCCAGTACTTC. Translated, it gives CASSFQGETQYF.

This chain uses TRBV7-9 with TRBJ2-2; maybe TRBD1 (5 bases). Trimming pared 2 bases from V and 6 bases from J, leaving 13 bases between. CDR3 size: 15 residues. The germline CDR1 and CDR2 sequences are SEHNR and FQNEAQ (reference sequence). CDR3 DNA sequence: TGTGCCAGCAGCTTATTAGGACACGGAGCCGGGGAGCTGTTTTTT. This encodes CASSLLGHGAGELFF.

The chain has TRBV11-3 and TRBJ2-4; D uncertain. CDR3 length: 15 residues. Trimming removed 5 bases from V and 5 bases from J, with 16 bases in between. Germline V gives CDR1 SGHNT, CDR2 YENEEA. The DNA for the CDR3 is TGTGCCAGCAGCCCGATCGCCGGATCTCAAAACATTCAGTACTTC. It is translated as CASSPIAGSQNIQYF. Based on the CDR3 plus reference TRBV11-3 and TRBJ2-4, the full variable domain is EAGVVQSPRYKIIEKKQPVAFWCNPISGHNTLYWYLQNLGQGPELLIRYENEEAVDDSQLPKDRFSAERLKGVDSTLKIQPAELGDSAVYLCASSPIAGSQNIQYFGAGTRLSVL.

The chain uses TRBV2 and TRBJ2-6; 7 nucleotides align to TRBD2. Germline CDR1 SNHLY, CDR2 FYNNEI. The CDR3 is 15 residues long. V lost 5 bases to trimming and J lost 4 bases; unmatched junction nucleotides: 5. Written as DNA, the CDR3 is TGTGCCAGCAGTTGGGAGGGTTCCGGGGCCAACGTCCTGACTTTC. Translated: CASSWEGSGANVLTF.

The chain links TRBV19 to TRBJ2-7; D ambiguous. Germline CDR1 and CDR2: LNHDA and SQIVND (reference sequence). The CDR3 is made up of 14 amino acids. Between the trimmed V and J ends, which lost 2 bases and 3 bases, there was a span of 11 bases. The CDR3 here is CASSIRAWGYEQYF. The CDR3 nucleotides are TGTGCCAGTAGTATACGAGCTTGGGGCTACGAGCAGTACTTC.

The chain recombines TRBV11-2 with TRBJ2-3; D gene unclear. Germline V CDR1 and CDR2: SGHAT, FQNNGV. V lost 5 bases and J 0 bases, leaving 24 bases between the germline ends. The CDR3 contains 19 residues. CDR3 sequence reads: CASSPSQGPLLLSTDTQYF. The DNA for the CDR3 is TGTGCCAGCAGCCCCAGCCAAGGGCCATTACTCCTTAGCACAGATACGCAGTATTTT.

The chain employs TRBV6-1 and TRBJ1-3; D is perhaps TRBD1 (5 bases). Trimming removed 1 base from V and 1 base from J, with 14 bases in between. CDR1 is MNHNS and CDR2 is SASEGT in the germline V gene. The CDR3 extends over 17 amino acids. This chain's CDR3 is CASSEGMDGASGNTIYF. CDR3 nucleotide sequence: TGTGCCAGCAGTGAAGGGATGGACGGGGCATCTGGAAACACCATATATTTT.

The chain links TRBV9 to TRBJ1-2; D remains ambiguous. CDR3 length: 15 residues. CDR1 SGDLS and CDR2 YYNGEE come from the germline V gene. V lost 0 bases to trimming and J lost 4 bases, with 13 bases between them. The CDR3 DNA follows: TGTGCCAGCAGCGTAGTTGGGGATTCCAGCTATGGCTACACCTTC. The encoded protein is CASSVVGDSSYGYTF.

The rearrangement uses TRBV27 and TRBJ2-7; maybe TRBD2 (6 bases). The CDR3 has 13 residues. Germline V lookup: CDR1 MNHEY, CDR2 SMNVEV (reference sequence). V was trimmed by 5 bases and J by 7 bases, leaving 15 bases between them. CDR3 bases: TGTGCCAGCAGTGCTCGACGGAGCGGGGAGCAGTACTTC. Residues: CASSARRSGEQYF.

This clone is a singleton in its sample. This chain links TRBV5-1 with TRBJ2-1, with TRBD2 as a possible D gene (5 bases). The germline gives CDR1 SGHRS, CDR2 YFSETQ. Trimming took 4 bases from V and 10 from J, leaving 15 bases between them. The CDR3 is made up of 13 amino acids. The CDR3 region is CASSARTEGEQFF. The DNA of the CDR3 is TGCGCCAGCAGCGCGCGAACCGAGGGCGAGCAGTTCTTC.

This chain uses TRBV7-2 with TRBJ2-3, with TRBD2 identical over 11 bases. The CDR3 spans 16 residues. Germline CDR1 and CDR2: SGHTA and FQGNSA. J lost 2 bases, V lost 5 bases, and 6 bases had no gene match. CDR3 residues: CASSLWTSGLTDTQYF. CDR3 in DNA: TGTGCCAGCAGCCTCTGGACTAGCGGGCTCACAGATACGCAGTATTTT. Filled out from reference TRBV7-2 and TRBJ2-3, the complete variable domain reads GAGVSQSPSNKVTEKGKDVELRCDPISGHTALYWYRQSLGQGLEFLIYFQGNSAPDKSGLPSDRFSAERTGGSVSTLTIQRTQQEDSAVYLCASSLWTSGLTDTQYFGPGTRLTVL.

The chain has TRBV30 and TRBJ1-2; 7 bases are a match to TRBD1. V lost 8 bases to trimming and J lost 9 bases; unmatched junction nucleotides: 18. The germline V gene encodes CDR1 GTSNPN and CDR2 SVGIG (reference sequence). CDR3 length equals 14 residues. This CDR3 reads CAGLTGPITLSYTF. The CDR3 nucleotides read TGTGCCGGCTTGACAGGGCCAATCACCCTGAGCTACACCTTC.

V is TRBV11-2 and J is TRBJ2-7; TRBD1 or TRBD2 may be the D gene (5 bases each). This CDR3 comprises 14 residues. CDR1 and CDR2 (germline): SGHAT, FQNNGV. Trimming took off 3 bases at V and 1 base at J, with 10 bases between the two ends. CDR3 nucleotides: TGTGCCAGCAGCTTTGGGGGTCCTTCCTACGAGCAGTACTTC. Its protein product is CASSFGGPSYEQYF.

The rearrangement joins TRBV14 to TRBJ2-6; D remains ambiguous. Trimming took off 2 bases at V and 4 bases at J, with 18 bases between the two ends. CDR1 and CDR2 (germline): SGHDN, FVKESK. The CDR3 loop spans 18 amino acids. The CDR3 region has the DNA TGTGCCAGCAGCCAAACTTTCGGACCAGCTAGGGGGGCCAACGTCCTGACTTTC. Translating it yields CASSQTFGPARGANVLTF.